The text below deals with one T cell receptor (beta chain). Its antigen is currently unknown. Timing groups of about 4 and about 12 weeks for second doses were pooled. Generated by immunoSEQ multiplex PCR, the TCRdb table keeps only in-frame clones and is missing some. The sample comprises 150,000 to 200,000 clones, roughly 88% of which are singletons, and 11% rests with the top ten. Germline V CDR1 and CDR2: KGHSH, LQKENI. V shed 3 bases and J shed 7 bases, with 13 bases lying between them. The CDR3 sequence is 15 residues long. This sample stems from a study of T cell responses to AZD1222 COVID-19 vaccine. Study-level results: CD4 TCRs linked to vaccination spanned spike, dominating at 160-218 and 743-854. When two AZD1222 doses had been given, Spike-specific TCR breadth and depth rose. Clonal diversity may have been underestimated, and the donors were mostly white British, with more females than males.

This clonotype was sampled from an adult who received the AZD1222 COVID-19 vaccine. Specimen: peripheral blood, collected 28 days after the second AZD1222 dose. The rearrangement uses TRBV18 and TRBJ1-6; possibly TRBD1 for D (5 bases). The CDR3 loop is CASSPQSWGNSPLHF. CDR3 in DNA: TGTGCCAGCTCACCCCAATCTTGGGGGAATTCACCCCTCCACTTT.